This T cell receptor (beta chain) appears in the sequencing data of a study of T cell repertoires in cytomegalovirus infection. Overall study context: It was the public TCR beta signatures that indicated both CMV infection and matching HLA type.

Points from the study as a whole: HLA-C-restricted, CMV-specific TCR beta clonotypes were dominant ex vivo. Individuals carrying CMV plus the relevant HLA were identified by cumulative frequency of public TCR beta families.

This clonotype was counted at least ten times. The target antigen is unknown. One entry per CDR3 protein, called by TCRdb with MiXCR from the reads. This sample has some 320,000 distinct CDR3 sequences, with over 7.5% found just once. This CDR3 comprises 13 residues. CDR1 SGHTA and CDR2 FQGNSA come from the germline V gene. The V end lost 4 bases, the J end lost 4 bases, and 8 bases lay between the germline ends. The clonotype originates from a human donor in good health (CMV status not recorded). Some clones in this sample may be carry-over from other donors' samples. What was sequenced was PBMCs. The chain joins TRBV7-2 to TRBJ1-3, with D perhaps TRBD1 (5 bases). CDR3 nucleotide sequence: TGTGCCAGCAGCTCAGGGTACGGAAACACCATATATTTT. Protein sequence: CASSSGYGNTIYF. The full variable domain, with the rest looked up from reference TRBV7-2 and TRBJ1-3, is GAGVSQSPSNKVTEKGKDVELRCDPISGHTALYWYRQSLGQGLEFLIYFQGNSAPDKSGLPSDRFSAERTGGSVSTLTIQRTQQEDSAVYLCASSSGYGNTIYFGEGSWLTVV.